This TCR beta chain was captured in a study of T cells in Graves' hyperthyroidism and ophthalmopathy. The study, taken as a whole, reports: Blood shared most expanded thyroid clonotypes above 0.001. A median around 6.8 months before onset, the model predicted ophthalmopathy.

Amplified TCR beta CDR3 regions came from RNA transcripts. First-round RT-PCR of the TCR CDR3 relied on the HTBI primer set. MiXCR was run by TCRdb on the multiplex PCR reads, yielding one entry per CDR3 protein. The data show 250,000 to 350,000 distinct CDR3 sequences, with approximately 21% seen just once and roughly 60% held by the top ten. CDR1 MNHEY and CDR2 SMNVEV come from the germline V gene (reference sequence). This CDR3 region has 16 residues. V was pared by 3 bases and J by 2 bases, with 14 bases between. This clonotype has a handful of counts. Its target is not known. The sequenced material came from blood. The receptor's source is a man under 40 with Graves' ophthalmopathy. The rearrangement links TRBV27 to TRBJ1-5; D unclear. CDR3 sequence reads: CASSFTGRAGNQPQHF. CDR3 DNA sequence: TGTGCCAGCAGTTTCACCGGCCGCGCAGGCAATCAGCCCCAGCATTTT.